This is a list of T cell receptor beta chains from one sample in a study of blood T cell repertoires in COVID-19. The repertoire was sequenced with immunoSEQ multiplex PCR; TCRdb's copy has only in-frame clones and lacks some. The table includes about 130,000 clones, about 82% detected once. The sequencing input was peripheral blood. All receptors derive from a human donor in a cohort sampled during active COVID-19. CDR3s include the opening cysteine and the closing phenylalanine or tryptophan. Fields, in order: J gene, clone size, D gene, V gene, CDR3 protein, CDR3 DNA. The D gene is left open where the match is weak. Rows give clone size only sometimes, using once, few, many, or a class for an expanded clone.

j_gene: TRBJ2-5; abundance: once; d_gene: TRBD2; v_gene: TRBV28; CDR3aa: CASRAPGEGQETQYF; CDR3nt: TGTGCCAGCAGAGCCCCGGGGGAGGGTCAAGAGACCCAGTACTTC
j_gene: TRBJ2-7; abundance: -; d_gene: -; v_gene: TRBV6-6; CDR3aa: CASRLQGEQYF; CDR3nt: TGTGCCAGCAGGTTACAGGGCGAGCAGTACTTC
j_gene: TRBJ1-2; abundance: -; d_gene: TRBD1; v_gene: TRBV28; CDR3aa: CASSPDRGAQRYTF; CDR3nt: TGTGCCAGCAGCCCGGACAGGGGTGCGCAGCGCTACACCTTC
j_gene: TRBJ2-1; abundance: -; d_gene: -; v_gene: TRBV20-1; CDR3aa: CSASLGGVPYNEQFF; CDR3nt: TGCAGTGCTAGTCTAGGGGGAGTTCCCTACAATGAGCAGTTCTTC
j_gene: TRBJ2-3; abundance: -; d_gene: -; v_gene: TRBV6-2/TRBV6-3; CDR3aa: CASSPWERLYTQYF; CDR3nt: TGTGCCAGCAGCCCCTGGGAGAGATTGTATACGCAGTATTTT
j_gene: TRBJ1-1; abundance: once; d_gene: -; v_gene: TRBV3-1/TRBV3-2; CDR3aa: CASSHGGLKTEAFF; CDR3nt: TGTGCCAGCAGCCATGGGGGCTTAAAAACTGAAGCTTTCTTT
j_gene: TRBJ1-5; abundance: -; d_gene: TRBD1; v_gene: TRBV28; CDR3aa: CASSLLQGYNQPQHF; CDR3nt: TGTGCCAGCAGTTTATTACAGGGGTATAATCAGCCCCAGCATTTT
j_gene: TRBJ2-2; abundance: -; d_gene: -; v_gene: TRBV28; CDR3aa: CAGILRVTGELFF; CDR3nt: TGTGCCGGCATCCTGAGGGTTACCGGGGAGCTGTTTTTT
j_gene: TRBJ1-6; abundance: -; d_gene: TRBD1; v_gene: TRBV28; CDR3aa: CASSPLGQGENSPLHF; CDR3nt: TGTGCCAGCAGCCCATTGGGACAGGGCGAAAATTCACCCCTCCACTTT
j_gene: TRBJ2-2; abundance: -; d_gene: TRBD2; v_gene: TRBV11-3; CDR3aa: CASSLDSWEGNTGELFF; CDR3nt: TGTGCCAGCAGCTTAGATAGCTGGGAGGGGAACACCGGGGAGCTGTTTTTT
j_gene: TRBJ2-7; abundance: few; d_gene: TRBD2; v_gene: TRBV3-1/TRBV3-2; CDR3aa: CASSHGTSGRNEQYF; CDR3nt: TGTGCCAGCAGCCACGGGACTAGCGGGAGAAACGAGCAGTACTTC
j_gene: TRBJ2-7; abundance: -; d_gene: TRBD2; v_gene: TRBV6-5; CDR3aa: CASSYSSGRSYEQYF; CDR3nt: TGTGCCAGCAGTTACTCTAGCGGGAGGTCCTACGAGCAGTACTTC
j_gene: TRBJ2-7; abundance: -; d_gene: TRBD1; v_gene: TRBV27; CDR3aa: CASRYRDSSSHEQYF; CDR3nt: TGTGCCAGCAGGTACCGGGACAGCTCTAGCCACGAGCAGTACTTC
j_gene: TRBJ2-7; abundance: -; d_gene: -; v_gene: TRBV7-2; CDR3aa: CASSFGRDYEQYF; CDR3nt: TGTGCCAGCAGCTTCGGACGGGACTACGAGCAGTACTTC
j_gene: TRBJ1-1; abundance: -; d_gene: TRBD1; v_gene: TRBV3-1/TRBV3-2; CDR3aa: CASSLYRGENTEAFF; CDR3nt: TGTGCCAGCAGCCTGTACAGGGGGGAGAACACTGAAGCTTTCTTT
j_gene: TRBJ1-5; abundance: few; d_gene: -; v_gene: TRBV27; CDR3aa: CASSLSGHQPQHF; CDR3nt: TGTGCCAGCAGTTTATCTGGGCATCAGCCCCAGCATTTT
j_gene: TRBJ1-6; abundance: -; d_gene: TRBD1; v_gene: TRBV25-1; CDR3aa: CASSDPTGPGSPLHF; CDR3nt: TGTGCCAGCAGTGACCCGACAGGGCCGGGATCACCCCTCCACTTT
j_gene: TRBJ2-7; abundance: -; d_gene: TRBD1; v_gene: TRBV5-1; CDR3aa: CASSFPGQNPYEQYF; CDR3nt: TGCGCCAGCAGCTTCCCGGGACAGAACCCCTACGAGCAGTACTTC
j_gene: TRBJ1-5; abundance: -; d_gene: TRBD1; v_gene: TRBV12-3/TRBV12-4; CDR3aa: CASSTRQGQPQHF; CDR3nt: TGTGCCAGCAGTACTAGACAGGGCCAGCCCCAGCATTTT
j_gene: TRBJ2-7; abundance: few; d_gene: TRBD1; v_gene: TRBV28; CDR3aa: CASRQDRVREQYF; CDR3nt: TGTGCCAGCAGGCAAGACAGGGTTCGGGAGCAGTACTTC
j_gene: TRBJ1-4; abundance: few; d_gene: -; v_gene: TRBV2; CDR3aa: CASIRTPGTRKEKLFF; CDR3nt: TGTGCCAGCATCCGGACCCCCGGGACTCGAAAGGAAAAACTGTTTTTT
j_gene: TRBJ2-1; abundance: -; d_gene: TRBD1; v_gene: TRBV24-1; CDR3aa: CATSDARDRGDNEQFF; CDR3nt: TGTGCCACCAGTGATGCCCGGGACAGGGGGGACAATGAGCAGTTCTTC
j_gene: TRBJ2-4; abundance: -; d_gene: TRBD2; v_gene: TRBV9; CDR3aa: CASSGGTSGPKNIQYF; CDR3nt: TGTGCCAGCAGCGGGGGGACTAGCGGTCCAAAAAACATTCAGTACTTC
j_gene: TRBJ1-1; abundance: -; d_gene: -; v_gene: TRBV18; CDR3aa: CASSNVDTLNTEAFF; CDR3nt: TGTGCCAGCTCGAACGTCGACACGTTGAACACTGAAGCTTTCTTT
j_gene: TRBJ1-3; abundance: -; d_gene: TRBD1; v_gene: TRBV28; CDR3aa: CASSTYARGVAGNTIYF; CDR3nt: TGTGCCAGCAGTACCTACGCCAGGGGGGTAGCCGGAAACACCATATATTTT
j_gene: TRBJ1-2; abundance: -; d_gene: TRBD1; v_gene: TRBV7-8; CDR3aa: CASSLSQAQGRGGYTF; CDR3nt: TGTGCCAGCAGCTTATCCCAAGCACAGGGGCGAGGCGGCTACACCTTC
j_gene: TRBJ1-6; abundance: -; d_gene: -; v_gene: TRBV7-6; CDR3aa: CASSLSLNSYNSPLHF; CDR3nt: TGTGCCAGCAGCTTAAGCCTGAACTCCTATAATTCACCCCTCCACTTT
j_gene: TRBJ1-2; abundance: -; d_gene: -; v_gene: TRBV9; CDR3aa: CASSVAPGNYGYTF; CDR3nt: TGTGCCAGCAGCGTAGCACCAGGGAACTATGGCTACACCTTC
j_gene: TRBJ2-3; abundance: -; d_gene: -; v_gene: TRBV28; CDR3aa: CASKAGTPASTDTQYF; CDR3nt: TGTGCCAGTAAAGCGGGGACACCAGCGAGCACAGATACGCAGTATTTT
j_gene: TRBJ1-2; abundance: -; d_gene: -; v_gene: TRBV12-3/TRBV12-4; CDR3aa: CASSPREGYGYTF; CDR3nt: TGTGCCAGCAGTCCCAGGGAAGGGTATGGCTACACCTTC
j_gene: TRBJ1-5; abundance: -; d_gene: -; v_gene: TRBV12-3/TRBV12-4; CDR3aa: CASREASNQPQHF; CDR3nt: TGTGCCAGCAGAGAAGCGAGCAATCAGCCCCAGCATTTT